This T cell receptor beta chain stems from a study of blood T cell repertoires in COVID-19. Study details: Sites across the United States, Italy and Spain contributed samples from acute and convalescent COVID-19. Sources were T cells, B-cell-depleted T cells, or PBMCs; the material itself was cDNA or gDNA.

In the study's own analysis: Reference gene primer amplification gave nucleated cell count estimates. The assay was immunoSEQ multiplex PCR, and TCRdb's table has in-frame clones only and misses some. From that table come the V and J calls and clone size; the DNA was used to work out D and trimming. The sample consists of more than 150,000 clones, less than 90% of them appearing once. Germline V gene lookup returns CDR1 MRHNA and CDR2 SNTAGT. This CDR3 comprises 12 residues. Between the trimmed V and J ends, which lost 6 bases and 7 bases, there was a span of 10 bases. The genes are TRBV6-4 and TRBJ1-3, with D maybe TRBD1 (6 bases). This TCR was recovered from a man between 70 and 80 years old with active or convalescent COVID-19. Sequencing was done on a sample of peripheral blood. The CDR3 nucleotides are TGTGCCAGCAGACAGGGTGCCAACACCATATATTTT. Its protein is CASRQGANTIYF.